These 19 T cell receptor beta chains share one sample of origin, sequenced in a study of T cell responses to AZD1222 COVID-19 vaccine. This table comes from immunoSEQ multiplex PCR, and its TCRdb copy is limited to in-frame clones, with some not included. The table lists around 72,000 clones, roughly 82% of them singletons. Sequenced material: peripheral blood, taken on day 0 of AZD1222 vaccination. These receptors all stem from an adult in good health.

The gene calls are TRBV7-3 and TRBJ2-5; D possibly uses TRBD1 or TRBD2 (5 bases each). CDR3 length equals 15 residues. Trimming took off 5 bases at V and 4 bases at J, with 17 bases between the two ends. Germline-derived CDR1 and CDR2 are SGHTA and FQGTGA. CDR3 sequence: CASSLAGTLGETQYF. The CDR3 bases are TGTGCCAGCAGCCTAGCCGGGACCCTCGGAGAGACCCAGTACTTC.

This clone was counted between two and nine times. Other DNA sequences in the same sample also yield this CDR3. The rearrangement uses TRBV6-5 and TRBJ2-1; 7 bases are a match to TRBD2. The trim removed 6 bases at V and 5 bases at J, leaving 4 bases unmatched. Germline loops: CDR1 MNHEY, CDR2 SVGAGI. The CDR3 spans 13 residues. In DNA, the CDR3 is TGTGCCAGCAGACGCGGGACTAACAATGAGCAGTTCTTC. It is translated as CASRRGTNNEQFF.

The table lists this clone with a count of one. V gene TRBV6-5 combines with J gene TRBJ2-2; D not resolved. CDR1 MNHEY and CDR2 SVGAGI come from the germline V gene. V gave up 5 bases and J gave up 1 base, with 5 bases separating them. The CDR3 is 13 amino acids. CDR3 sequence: CASSNMNTGELFF. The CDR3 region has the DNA TGTGCCAGCAGTAACATGAACACCGGGGAGCTGTTTTTT.

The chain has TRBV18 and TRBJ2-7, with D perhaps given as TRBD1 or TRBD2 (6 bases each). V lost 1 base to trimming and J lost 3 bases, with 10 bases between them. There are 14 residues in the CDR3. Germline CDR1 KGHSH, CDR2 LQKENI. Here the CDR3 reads CASSPREDSYEQYF. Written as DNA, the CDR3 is TGTGCCAGCTCACCACGGGAGGACAGCTACGAGCAGTACTTC.

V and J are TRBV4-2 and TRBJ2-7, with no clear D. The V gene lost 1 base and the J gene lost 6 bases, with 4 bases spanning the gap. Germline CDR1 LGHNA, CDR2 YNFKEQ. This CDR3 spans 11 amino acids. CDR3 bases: TGTGCCAGCAGCCAAGTCCCCGAGCAGTACTTC. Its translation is CASSQVPEQYF.

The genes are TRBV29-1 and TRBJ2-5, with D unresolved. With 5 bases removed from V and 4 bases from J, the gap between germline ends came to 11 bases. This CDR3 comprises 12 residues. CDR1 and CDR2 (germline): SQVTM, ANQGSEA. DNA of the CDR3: TGCAGCGTTTTCGCCCTGGGAGAGACCCAGTACTTC. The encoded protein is CSVFALGETQYF.

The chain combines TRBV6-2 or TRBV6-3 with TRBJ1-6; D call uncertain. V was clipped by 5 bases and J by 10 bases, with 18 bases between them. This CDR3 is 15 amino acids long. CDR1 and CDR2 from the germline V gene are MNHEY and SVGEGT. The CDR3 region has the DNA TGTGCCAGCAGTCCCCCCGACGGAGAGCGATCACCCCTCCACTTT. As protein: CASSPPDGERSPLHF.

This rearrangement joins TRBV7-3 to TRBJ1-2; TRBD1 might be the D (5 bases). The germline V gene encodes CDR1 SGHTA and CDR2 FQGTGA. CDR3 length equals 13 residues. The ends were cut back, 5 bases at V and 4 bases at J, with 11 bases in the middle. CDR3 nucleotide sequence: TGTGCCAGCAGCCCAGGGAGGGGCTATGGCTACACCTTC. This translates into CASSPGRGYGYTF.

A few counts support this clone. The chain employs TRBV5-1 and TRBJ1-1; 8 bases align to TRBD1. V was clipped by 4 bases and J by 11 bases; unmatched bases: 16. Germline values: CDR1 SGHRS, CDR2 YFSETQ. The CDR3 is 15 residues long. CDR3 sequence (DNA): TGCGCCAGCAGCCGTTCAGGGGGCAGGGAGCTTTCGGCTTTCTTT. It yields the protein CASSRSGGRELSAFF.

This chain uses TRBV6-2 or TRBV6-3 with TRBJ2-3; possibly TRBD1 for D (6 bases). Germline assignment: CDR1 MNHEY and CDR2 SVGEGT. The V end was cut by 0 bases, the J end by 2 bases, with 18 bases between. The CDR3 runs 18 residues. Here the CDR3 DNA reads TGTGCCAGCAGTTACTCCGGCAGGGGCCTCAGAACCACAGATACGCAGTATTTT. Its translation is CASSYSGRGLRTTDTQYF.

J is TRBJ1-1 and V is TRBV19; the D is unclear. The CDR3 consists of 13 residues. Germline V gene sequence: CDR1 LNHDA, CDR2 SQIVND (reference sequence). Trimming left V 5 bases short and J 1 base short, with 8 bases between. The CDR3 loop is CASSWVGNTEAFF. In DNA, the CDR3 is TGTGCCAGTAGTTGGGTTGGGAACACTGAAGCTTTCTTT.

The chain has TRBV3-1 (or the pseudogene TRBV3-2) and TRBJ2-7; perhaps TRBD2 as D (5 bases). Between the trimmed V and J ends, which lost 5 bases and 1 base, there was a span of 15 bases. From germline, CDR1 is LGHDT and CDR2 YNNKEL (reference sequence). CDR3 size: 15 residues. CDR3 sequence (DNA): TGTGCCAGCAGCACCCGCCCCGGGGATTCCTACGAGCAGTACTTC. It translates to CASSTRPGDSYEQYF.

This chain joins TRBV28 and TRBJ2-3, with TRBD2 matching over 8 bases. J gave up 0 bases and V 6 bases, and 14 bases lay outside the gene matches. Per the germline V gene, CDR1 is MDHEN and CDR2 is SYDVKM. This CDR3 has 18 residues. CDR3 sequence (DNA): TGTGCCAGCAGCTCCTCGGGCGGGCGGGGGGCGAGCACAGATACGCAGTATTTT. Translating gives CASSSSGGRGASTDTQYF.

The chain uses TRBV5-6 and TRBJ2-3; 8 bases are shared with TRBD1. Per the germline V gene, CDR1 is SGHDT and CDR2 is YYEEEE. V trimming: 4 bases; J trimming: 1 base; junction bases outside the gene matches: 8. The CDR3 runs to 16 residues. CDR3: CASSIRSTGGTDTQYF. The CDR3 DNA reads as TGTGCCAGCAGCATTCGCTCGACAGGGGGCACAGATACGCAGTATTTT.

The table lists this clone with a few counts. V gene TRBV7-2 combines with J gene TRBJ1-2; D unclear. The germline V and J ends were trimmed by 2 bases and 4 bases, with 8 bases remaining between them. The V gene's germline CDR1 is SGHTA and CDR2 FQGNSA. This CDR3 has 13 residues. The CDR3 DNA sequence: TGTGCCAGCAGCTTATTTGCGGTCTATGGCTACACCTTC. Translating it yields CASSLFAVYGYTF. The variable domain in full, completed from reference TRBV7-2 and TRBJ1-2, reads GAGVSQSPSNKVTEKGKDVELRCDPISGHTALYWYRQSLGQGLEFLIYFQGNSAPDKSGLPSDRFSAERTGGSVSTLTIQRTQQEDSAVYLCASSLFAVYGYTFGSGTRLTVV.

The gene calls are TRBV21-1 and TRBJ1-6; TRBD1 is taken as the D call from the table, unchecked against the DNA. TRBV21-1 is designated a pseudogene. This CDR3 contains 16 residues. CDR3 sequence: CASSQTDSDYNSPLHF. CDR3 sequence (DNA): TGTGCCAGCAGCCAAACGGACAGTGATTATAATTCACCCCTCCACTTT.

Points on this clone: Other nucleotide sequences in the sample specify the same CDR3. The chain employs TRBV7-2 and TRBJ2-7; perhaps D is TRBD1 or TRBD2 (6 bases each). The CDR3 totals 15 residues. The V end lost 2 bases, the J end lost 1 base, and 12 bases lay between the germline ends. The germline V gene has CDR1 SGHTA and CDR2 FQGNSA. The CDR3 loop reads CASSLSGGQSYEQYF. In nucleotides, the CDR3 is TGTGCCAGCAGCTTATCCGGGGGCCAATCCTACGAGCAGTACTTC.

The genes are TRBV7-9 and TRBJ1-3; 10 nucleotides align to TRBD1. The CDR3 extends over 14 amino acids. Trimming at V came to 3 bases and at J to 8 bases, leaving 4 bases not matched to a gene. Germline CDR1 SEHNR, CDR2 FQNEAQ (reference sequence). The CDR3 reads CASSFDRGPDTIYF. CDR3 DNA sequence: TGTGCCAGCAGCTTCGACAGGGGGCCGGACACCATATATTTT.

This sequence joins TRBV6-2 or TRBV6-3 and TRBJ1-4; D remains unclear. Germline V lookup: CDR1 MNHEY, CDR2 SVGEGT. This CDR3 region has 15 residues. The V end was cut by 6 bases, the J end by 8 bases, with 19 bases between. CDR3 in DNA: TGTGCCAGCAGCCGGCAGGCCGCAGGTGGAGAAAAACTGTTTTTT. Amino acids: CASSRQAAGGEKLFF.